These 32 T cell receptor beta chains came from one sample sequenced in a study of blood T cells in healthy people across ages. PCR was performed a second time for about 6 to 11 cycles using a sample-barcoded 5' primer and a J-beta primer mix. TCRdb re-derived calls from the 5' RACE reads in MiXCR, one entry per CDR3 protein. The sample yields around 1,000,000 distinct CDR3 sequences, around 27% seen once. Another study also made use of these data, one on T cells of mothers and their children.

Sequencing was performed on blood. All receptors come from a girl aged 2 to 9 in good health.

This clonotype was seen a handful of times. The chain has TRBV5-1 and TRBJ2-5, with a weak D call TRBD2 (6 bases). V was shortened by 4 bases and J by 4 bases, with 17 bases between the two germline ends. This CDR3 is built from 15 residues. Looked up from germline, CDR1 is SGHRS and CDR2 is YFSETQ. CDR3 DNA: TGCGCCAGCAGCATGGTCGGGGGACCAGGAGAGACCCAGTACTTC. As protein: CASSMVGGPGETQYF.

This clonotype was counted a few times. V usage is TRBV20-1 and J usage is TRBJ2-7; D remains ambiguous. Deletions cut 2 bases from V and 4 bases from J, with 9 bases between. The CDR3 contains 12 residues. Per the germline V gene, CDR1 is DFQATT and CDR2 is SNEGSKA (reference sequence). CDR3 protein: CSARLLPYEQYF. The CDR3 DNA follows: TGCAGTGCTAGACTACTCCCATACGAGCAGTACTTC.

This clonotype was found a few times. A read error may account for a junction end that differs from germline. V gene TRBV6-2 or TRBV6-3 combines with J gene TRBJ2-1; 7 bases agree with TRBD1. This CDR3 contains 11 residues. Per the germline V gene, CDR1 is MNHEY and CDR2 is SVGEGT. CDR3: CACRQGNEQFF. In nucleotides, the CDR3 is TGTGCCTGCAGACAGGGAAATGAGCAGTTCTTC.

V gene TRBV29-1 combines with J gene TRBJ1-2, with D maybe TRBD1 (5 bases). V lost 4 bases and J 8 bases, leaving 14 bases between the germline ends. From germline, CDR1 is SQVTM and CDR2 ANQGSEA. The CDR3 totals 12 residues. The CDR3 sequence is CSVGLPGSGYTF. In nucleotides, the CDR3 is TGCAGCGTTGGACTCCCAGGGTCGGGCTACACCTTC.

This clonotype showed up just a few times. At one of its ends the junction is not consistent with the germline gene, which may arise from a read error. The rearrangement links TRBV28 to TRBJ2-5; D ambiguous. CDR3 length: 10 amino acids. CDR1 and CDR2 (germline): MDHEN, SYDVKM. CDR3 DNA: TGTGCCAGCAGATCGACTGAGTGGTTCTTC. Amino acids: CASRSTEWFF.

V usage is TRBV6-1 and J usage is TRBJ2-2, with D possibly called TRBD1 or TRBD2 (6 bases each). V lost 8 bases and J lost 7, with 29 bases in between. This CDR3 contains 18 residues. Germline-derived CDR1 and CDR2 are MNHNS and SASEGT. The DNA of the CDR3 is TGTGCCAGCCTAGCCGACCGAGGGGGGCAACTGGGGGACGGGGAGCTGTTTTTT. This translates into CASLADRGGQLGDGELFF.

This clonotype was seen only a few times. The V gene is TRBV20-1, the J gene TRBJ2-3; D is perhaps TRBD1 (6 bases). Trimming removed 5 bases at V and 0 bases at J, with 12 bases between. The CDR3 covers 14 residues. Germline CDR1 and CDR2: DFQATT and SNEGSKA (reference sequence). The chain's CDR3 is CSAWGGGSTDTQYF. CDR3 in DNA: TGCAGTGCTTGGGGTGGGGGCAGCACAGATACGCAGTATTTT.

This clonotype came up many times. This chain uses TRBV7-9 with TRBJ2-5; 7 bases are a match to TRBD2. Germline V gives CDR1 SEHNR, CDR2 FQNEAQ (reference sequence). The CDR3 length is 18 residues. After removal of 5 bases from V and 2 bases from J, the junction contained 17 bases not matched to a gene. CDR3 in DNA: TGTGCCAGCAGCCAGATGTCGATTTCTAAGCGGGAACAAGAGACCCAGTACTTC. Protein product: CASSQMSISKREQETQYF. Full variable domain (remainder filled in from reference TRBV7-9 and TRBJ2-5): DTGVSQNPRHKITKRGQNVTFRCDPISEHNRLYWYRQTLGQGPEFLTYFQNEAQLEKSRLLSDRFSAERPKGSFSTLEIQRTEQGDSAMYLCASSQMSISKREQETQYFGPGTRLLVL.

This clonotype was seen a few times. The V gene is TRBV20-1, the J gene TRBJ2-5; D unresolved. Germline V gene sequence: CDR1 DFQATT, CDR2 SNEGSKA (reference sequence). With 4 bases removed from V and 5 bases from J, the gap between germline ends came to 14 bases. The CDR3 is 13 amino acids. CDR3 coding DNA: TGCAGTGCTACCGACCCAAGCCGGGAGACCCAGTACTTC. It codes for CSATDPSRETQYF.

This clonotype was seen only a few times. The chain is built from TRBV4-3 and TRBJ2-7; TRBD2 is a possible D gene (6 bases). The tail of the sequence fits TRBJ2-1 better, so the J call may be wrong. The germline V gene has CDR1 LGHNA and CDR2 YSLEER. The CDR3 is made up of 16 amino acids. Here the CDR3 reads CASSQDLLASRDEQFF. The CDR3 DNA is TGCGCCAGCAGCCAAGATCTCCTAGCGTCCCGGGATGAGCAGTTCTTC.

Turning to this clonotype: The junction shows a germline mismatch at one end, possibly a read error. The V call is TRBV28, the J call TRBJ1-5; a weak D match, TRBD1 (6 bases). Germline CDR1 MDHEN, CDR2 SYDVKM. This CDR3 comprises 15 residues. The DNA of the CDR3 is TGTGCCAGCAGTTTAGGGGGCTCCCGTAATCAGCCCCAGCACTTT. Amino acid sequence: CASSLGGSRNQPQHF. Full variable domain (rest looked up from reference TRBV28 and TRBJ1-5): DVKVTQSSRYLVKRTGEKVFLECVQDMDHENMFWYRQDPGLGLRLIYFSYDVKMKEKGDIPEGYSVSREKKERFSLILESASTNQTSMYLCASSLGGSRNQPQHFGDGTRLSIL.

V and J are TRBV20-1 and TRBJ2-5; either TRBD1 or TRBD2 may fit D (6 bases each). Trimming cost V 2 bases and J 5 bases, with 12 bases left between them. Germline V lookup: CDR1 DFQATT, CDR2 SNEGSKA (reference sequence). The CDR3 length is 13 residues. The CDR3 is CSARYQGRETQYF. The CDR3 nucleotides are TGCAGTGCTAGATACCAGGGGAGGGAGACCCAGTACTTC.

There are a few counts of this clonotype. The chain links TRBV4-1 to TRBJ2-5; D could derive from TRBD1 or TRBD2 (5 bases each). Germline V gives CDR1 MGHRA, CDR2 YSYEKL. The CDR3 sequence is 15 residues long. V was clipped by 0 bases and J by 2 bases, with 10 bases between them. CDR3 nucleotide sequence: TGCGCCAGCAGCCAAGACTACGGGGCACAAGAGACCCAGTACTTC. Translation gives CASSQDYGAQETQYF.

This rearrangement joins TRBV12-3 or TRBV12-4 to TRBJ1-4, with D hard to call. The CDR3 sequence is 13 residues long. Trimming took 4 bases from V and 5 from J, leaving 8 bases between them. CDR3 protein: CASSSPLNEKLFF. CDR3 bases: TGTGCCAGCAGTTCGCCCCTGAATGAAAAACTGTTTTTT.

This clonotype was detected a few times. The V call is TRBV10-3, the J call TRBJ2-5; TRBD1 matches 8 bases. After removal of 5 bases from V and 2 bases from J, the junction contained 4 bases not matched to a gene. The CDR3 totals 14 residues. The germline CDR1 and CDR2 sequences are ENHRY and SYGVKD. CDR3 protein: CAISQRTGQETQYF. For the CDR3, the DNA is TGTGCCATCAGTCAACGGACAGGGCAAGAGACCCAGTACTTC.

At least ten counts were recorded for this clonotype. This rearrangement joins TRBV14 to TRBJ2-7, with 7 bases aligning to TRBD1. The V segment lost 10 bases and the J segment 3 bases; nucleotides outside the gene matches: 6. This CDR3 comprises 12 residues. Germline loops: CDR1 SGHDN, CDR2 FVKESK. The CDR3 is CATRGQNYEQYF. The CDR3 DNA sequence: TGTGCCACCCGGGGACAGAACTACGAGCAGTACTTC.

The rearrangement joins TRBV28 to TRBJ1-2, with a weak D call TRBD1 (6 bases). Germline V CDR1 and CDR2: MDHEN, SYDVKM. The germline V and J ends were trimmed by 5 bases and 5 bases, with 18 bases remaining between them. The CDR3 consists of 15 residues. CDR3 protein: CASSPTETGFYGYTF. CDR3 bases: TGTGCCAGCAGTCCCACCGAGACAGGATTTTATGGCTACACCTTC.

The gene calls are TRBV20-1 and TRBJ2-7; 8 bases match TRBD2. V was pared by 5 bases and J by 3 bases, with 21 bases of the junction left unmatched. Per the germline V gene, CDR1 is DFQATT and CDR2 is SNEGSKA (reference sequence). The CDR3 is made up of 18 amino acids. CDR3 sequence (DNA): TGCAGTGCTCCTCCTGGGTGGGGAGCGGGGGAAAGCCACTACGAGCAGTACTTC. Translation gives CSAPPGWGAGESHYEQYF.

Only a few counts were recorded for this clonotype. The chain recombines TRBV4-2 with TRBJ2-5; D is uncertain. The J call may be wrong; the DNA end is better matched by TRBJ2-1. The CDR3 has 15 residues. Per the germline V gene, CDR1 is LGHNA and CDR2 is YNFKEQ. CDR3 nucleotides: TGTGCCAGCAGCCAAGTACCAGAGAGCTACAATGAGCAGTTCTTC. Its translation is CASSQVPESYNEQFF.

The chain joins TRBV9 to TRBJ2-5, with 8 bases identical to TRBD2. The CDR3 has 16 amino acids. Unmatched junction bases numbered 7, after V lost 0 bases and J lost 3 bases. Germline values: CDR1 SGDLS, CDR2 YYNGEE. The CDR3 bases are TGTGCCAGCAGCGTAGGACCGGGAGGGGTCAAAGAGACCCAGTACTTC. Amino acid sequence: CASSVGPGGVKETQYF.

The table lists this clonotype with a few counts. The chain links TRBV2 to TRBJ2-1, with D possibly TRBD2 on 5 matching bases. V lost 1 base and J 3 bases, leaving 10 bases between the germline ends. The germline V gene has CDR1 SNHLY and CDR2 FYNNEI. CDR3 length equals 15 residues. The CDR3 nucleotides read TGTGCCAGCAGTGAAGTATCACGGGACTACAATGAGCAGTTCTTC. Its protein product is CASSEVSRDYNEQFF.

The sample holds a few counts of this clonotype. The V call is TRBV7-2, the J call TRBJ2-2; D might be TRBD2 (6 bases). V was shortened by 5 bases and J by 0 bases, with 16 bases between the two germline ends. Looked up from germline, CDR1 is SGHTA and CDR2 is FQGNSA. CDR3 size: 17 residues. The CDR3 bases are TGTGCCAGCAGCCCCCGGGAGCGGTTCGCGAACACCGGGGAGCTGTTTTTT. Protein product: CASSPRERFANTGELFF.

CDR3 DNA: TGTGCCAGCAGTCGATCCACCGGGGATACGCAGTATTTT. This translates into CASSRSTGDTQYF. This chain connects TRBV12-3 or TRBV12-4 to TRBJ2-3; D is unresolved. The CDR3 runs 13 residues. V was trimmed by 5 bases and J by 6 bases, leaving 12 bases between them.

The rearrangement links TRBV5-1 to TRBJ2-5; possibly TRBD2 for D (5 bases). V was trimmed by 2 bases and J by 6 bases, leaving 17 bases between them. The CDR3 runs 15 residues. Germline-derived CDR1 and CDR2 are SGHRS and YFSETQ. DNA of the CDR3: TGCGCCAGCAGCTTCTCTCCGGGCTCGGGAAAGACCCAGTACTTC. It yields the protein CASSFSPGSGKTQYF.

The chain recombines TRBV7-2 with TRBJ1-1; perhaps TRBD1 as D (5 bases). This CDR3 is built from 14 residues. Germline V CDR1 and CDR2: SGHTA, FQGNSA. Trimming removed 5 bases at V and 1 base at J, with 11 bases between. CDR3 nucleotides: TGTGCCAGCAGCCTCAGGGAAGGGAACACTGAAGCTTTCTTT. Protein sequence: CASSLREGNTEAFF.

The sample holds a few counts of this clonotype. The chain recombines TRBV7-2 with TRBJ2-3; D ambiguous. V lost 7 bases and J 0 bases, leaving 17 bases between the germline ends. Germline CDR1 and CDR2: SGHTA and FQGNSA. This CDR3 spans 16 amino acids. The CDR3 coding sequence is TGTGCCAGCAAGGGAATTTCCCGGATAAGCACAGATACGCAGTATTTT. Translation gives CASKGISRISTDTQYF.

The V call is TRBV27, the J call TRBJ1-1; D is possibly TRBD1 (5 bases). Germline V gene lookup returns CDR1 MNHEY and CDR2 SMNVEV (reference sequence). Trimming took 5 bases from V and 1 from J, leaving 11 bases between them. CDR3 size: 14 residues. Here the CDR3 DNA reads TGTGCCAGCAGTCCCGGGGCCTCGAACACTGAAGCTTTCTTT. Translation: CASSPGASNTEAFF.

This clonotype was counted only a few times. This chain joins TRBV20-1 and TRBJ1-1, with D tentatively TRBD1 (5 bases). Germline V CDR1 and CDR2: DFQATT, SNEGSKA (reference sequence). The CDR3 has 11 residues. V was clipped by 6 bases and J by 6 bases, with 11 bases between them. CDR3 in amino acids: CSARTSAEAFF. CDR3 coding DNA: TGCAGTGCGAGGACAAGCGCTGAAGCTTTCTTT.

CDR3 nucleotides: TGTGCCAGCAGCTCCACTAGCTATAGCACAGATACGCAGTATTTT. This codes for CASSSTSYSTDTQYF. The genes are TRBV7-2 and TRBJ2-3, with TRBD2 as a possible D gene (6 bases). CDR1 SGHTA and CDR2 FQGNSA come from the germline V gene. CDR3 length equals 15 residues. Trimming removed 4 bases from V and 0 bases from J, with 11 bases in between.

This clonotype came up a few times. This rearrangement joins TRBV13 to TRBJ2-3; 8 bases are a match to TRBD2. CDR1 PRHDT and CDR2 FYEKMQ come from the germline V gene (reference sequence). The CDR3 length is 15 residues. Trimming at V came to 4 bases and at J to 7 bases, leaving 10 bases not matched to a gene. The CDR3 DNA follows: TGTGCCAGCAGCTCGGGGCGTCGGGGGGGCCATACGCAGTATTTT. It translates to CASSSGRRGGHTQYF.

This clonotype was counted only a few times. The chain uses TRBV6-5 and TRBJ1-2; weak D call: TRBD1 (5 bases). In germline, CDR1 is MNHEY, CDR2 SVGAGI. V shed 0 bases and J shed 8 bases, with 10 bases lying between them. CDR3 size: 13 residues. The CDR3 sequence is CASSYSRGDGYTF. In nucleotides, the CDR3 is TGTGCCAGCAGTTACTCGCGAGGGGACGGCTACACCTTC.

This clonotype appeared a few times. V and J are TRBV10-3 and TRBJ2-7, with 11 bases that match TRBD1. CDR1 and CDR2 from the germline V gene are ENHRY and SYGVKD. V gave up 4 bases and J gave up 3 bases; unmatched junction bases: 5. CDR3 size: 15 residues. The CDR3 sequence is CAISGTGTGGYEQYF. In nucleotides, the CDR3 is TGTGCCATCAGTGGGACCGGGACAGGGGGCTACGAGCAGTACTTC.